This T cell receptor beta chain appears in the sequencing data of a study of cytomegalovirus exposure and HLA in healthy donors. Samples came from healthy bone marrow donors. Trimming took off 7 bases at V and 4 bases at J, with 22 bases between the two ends. CDR1 and CDR2 (germline): MDHEN, SYDVKM. The CDR3 consists of 16 residues. Both 60 Vbeta primers and 13 Jbeta primers went into the PCR. Clones were read by immunoSEQ multiplex PCR, and TCRdb kept only the in-frame ones, dropping some. The sample includes 150,000 to 200,000 clones, around three quarters of them seen just once. This receptor was obtained from a woman in her 30s in good health and CMV-seropositive. The chain has TRBV28 and TRBJ1-2; possible D gene TRBD1, 6 bases. The material sequenced was PBMCs. The CDR3 reads CASTHTTGFASYGYTF. CDR3 coding DNA: TGTGCCAGCACCCATACCACAGGGTTTGCTTCCTATGGCTACACCTTC.